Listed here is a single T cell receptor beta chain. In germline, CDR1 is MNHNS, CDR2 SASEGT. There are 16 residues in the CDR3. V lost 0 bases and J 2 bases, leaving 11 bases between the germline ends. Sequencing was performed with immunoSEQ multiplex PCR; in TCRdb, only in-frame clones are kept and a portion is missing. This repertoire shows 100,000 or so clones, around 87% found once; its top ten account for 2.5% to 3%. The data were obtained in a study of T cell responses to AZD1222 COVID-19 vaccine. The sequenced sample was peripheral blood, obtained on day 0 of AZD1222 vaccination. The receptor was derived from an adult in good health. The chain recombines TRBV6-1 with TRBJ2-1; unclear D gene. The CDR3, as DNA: TGTGCCAGCAGTGAAGCCGCTAGGGTCGCCTACAATGAGCAGTTCTTC. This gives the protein CASSEAARVAYNEQFF.